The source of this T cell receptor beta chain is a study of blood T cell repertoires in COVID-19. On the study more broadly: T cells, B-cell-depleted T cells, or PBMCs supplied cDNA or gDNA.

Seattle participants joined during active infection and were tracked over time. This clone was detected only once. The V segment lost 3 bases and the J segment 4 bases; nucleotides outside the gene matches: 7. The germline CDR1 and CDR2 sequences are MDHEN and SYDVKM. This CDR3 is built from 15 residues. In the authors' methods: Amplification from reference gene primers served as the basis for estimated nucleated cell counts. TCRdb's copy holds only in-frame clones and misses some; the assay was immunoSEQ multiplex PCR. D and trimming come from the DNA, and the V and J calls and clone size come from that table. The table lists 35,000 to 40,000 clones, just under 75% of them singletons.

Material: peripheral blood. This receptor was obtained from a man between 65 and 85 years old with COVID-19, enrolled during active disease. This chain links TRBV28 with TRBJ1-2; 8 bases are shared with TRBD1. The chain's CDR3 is CASSLGLTGGYGYTF. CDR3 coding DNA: TGTGCCAGCAGTTTGGGCCTCACAGGGGGCTATGGCTACACCTTC.